This T cell receptor beta chain was captured in a study of blood T cell repertoires in COVID-19. On the study more broadly: Some COVID-19 samples were acute and others convalescent; all came from the United States, Italy and Spain. T cells, B-cell-depleted T cells, or PBMCs supplied cDNA or gDNA.

In its sample, this clone was seen once. Per the original methods: The assay estimated nucleated cells by amplifying reference gene primers. Clones were read by immunoSEQ multiplex PCR, and TCRdb kept only the in-frame ones, dropping some. V, J and clone size are taken as reported in that table, and D and trimming were inferred from the DNA itself. The data show roughly 200,000 clones, 84% seen once. The V segment lost 8 bases and the J segment 3 bases; nucleotides outside the gene matches: 12. The CDR3 is 15 amino acids. The germline V gene has CDR1 SEHNR and CDR2 FQNEAQ (reference sequence). This rearrangement joins TRBV7-9 to TRBJ2-5; TRBD1 matches 7 bases. Sequenced input: peripheral blood. The receptor was isolated from a woman in her 70s with active or convalescent COVID-19. The CDR3 spells CASWAASGGEETQYF. For the CDR3, the DNA is TGTGCCAGCTGGGCGGCCTCAGGGGGAGAAGAGACCCAGTACTTC.